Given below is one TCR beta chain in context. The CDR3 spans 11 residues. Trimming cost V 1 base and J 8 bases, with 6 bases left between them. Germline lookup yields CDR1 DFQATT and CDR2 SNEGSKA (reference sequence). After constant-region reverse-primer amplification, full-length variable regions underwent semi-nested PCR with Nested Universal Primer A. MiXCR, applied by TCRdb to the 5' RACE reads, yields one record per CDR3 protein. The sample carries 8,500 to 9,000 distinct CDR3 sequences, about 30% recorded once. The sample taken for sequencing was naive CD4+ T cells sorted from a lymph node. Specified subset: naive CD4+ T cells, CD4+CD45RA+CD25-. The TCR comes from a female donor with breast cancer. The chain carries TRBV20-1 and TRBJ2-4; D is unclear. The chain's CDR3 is CSARALYIQYF. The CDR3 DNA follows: TGCAGTGCTAGAGCACTGTACATTCAGTACTTC.